This T cell receptor (beta chain) was captured by sequencing in a study of blood T cell repertoires in COVID-19 (dated by TCRdb to 2018 to 2021). Background for the entire study: Collaborator samples came from the United States, Italy and Spain and covered acute and convalescent phases of COVID-19. The prospective study material was composed of cDNA or gDNA derived from T cells, B-cell-depleted T cells, or PBMCs. Deeply sampled blood TCRbeta repertoires from subjects exposed to, actively infected with, or recovered from COVID-19 were included in the dataset. The repertoires were released in a freely available public database intended as a resource for research on the immune response to SARS-CoV-2. The samples were drawn from the first 160 participants of the ongoing ImmuneRACE study and from 1,200 or so subjects provided by 6 global collaborators. A de-identified subject ID, COVID-19 status, age in years and sex were almost always included in the sample metadata. Where HLA class I and class II types were available, the types were taken from metadata supplied by the sample provider, not from assay-based typing. Study-wide findings and limitations: How much clinical and demographic metadata was included differed by source and by participant, and the metadata was provided uncurated.

This clone was seen once. Its binding antigen is unknown. No base-level quality is on record; no much larger clone is a single base apart. Samples from volunteer blood donors who had recovered from COVID-19 were contributed by a second Seattle source. Whole blood was collected in K2EDTA tubes by collaborating institutions according to the institutions' own protocols. Collaborator samples were shipped for TCRbeta analysis as frozen whole blood, isolated PBMCs, or DNA extracted from either sample type. TCRbeta CDR3 regions were amplified from genomic DNA using the immunoSEQ Assay, a bias-controlled multiplex PCR. The authors' pipeline ran thus. The number of nucleated cells in each sample was estimated from the amplification of reference gene primers within the assay. To quantify the absolute abundance of each unique TCRbeta CDR3 rearrangement, sequence reads were collapsed and filtered. For each sample, productive Simpson clonality was calculated as the square root of Simpson's diversity index across productive rearrangements. TCRdb took this table from immuneACCESS and kept in-frame rearrangements with V and J called. Such tables lack part of the clones; where checked against another copy, unresolved V genes explain under half of the gap, and the rest is unexplained. Clone size and V and J calls were adopted from that table, with D and trimming inferred from the DNA. For this sample there are roughly 290,000 clones; about 89% appear just once. Clones ranked in the top ten supply around 7.8% of the sample.

CDR3 length: 17 amino acids, cysteine to phenylalanine. Only the CDR3 DNA stays, 51 bases, in frame from base 1. The germline V gene encodes CDR1 LGHDT and CDR2 YNNKEL (reference sequence). Here V drops 4 bases and J drops 6 bases, and the junction holds 10 bases not matched to any gene. The receptor's source is a woman between 50 and 59 years old who had recovered from COVID-19. The sample taken for sequencing was peripheral blood. Here the chain combines TRBV3-1 (or the pseudogene TRBV3-2) and TRBJ2-2; the central 11 bases match TRBD2. Here the CDR3 is given as CASSPSGLAGGSGELFF. In nucleotide form, the sequence is TGTGCCAGCAGCCCCAGTGGGCTAGCGGGAGGCTCCGGGGAGCTGTTTTTT.